The clone carrying this TCR beta chain was detected many times. CDR3 regions of TCR beta were amplified from RNA transcripts. Scientists carried out first-round RT-PCR using HTBI primers and then a second-round multiplex PCR. One entry per CDR3 protein results from TCRdb running MiXCR on the multiplex PCR reads. The table includes about half a million distinct CDR3 sequences, about an eighth detected once. The data were obtained in a study of Graves' ophthalmopathy and Graves' hyperthyroidism. The CDR3 length is 13 residues. Trimming shortened V by 8 bases and J by 2 bases, and 10 bases separated the two germline ends. In germline, CDR1 is MNHEY, CDR2 SVGEGT.

The TCR comes from a woman in her twenties or thirties with Graves' ophthalmopathy. The sequenced sample consisted of blood. The V and J genes are TRBV6-2 or TRBV6-3 and TRBJ1-5; D may be TRBD1 (5 bases). CDR3 sequence (DNA): TGTGCCAGCGAAAGGGGAGGCAATCAGCCCCAGCATTTT. This translates into CASERGGNQPQHF.